The 12 T cell receptor beta chains below come from one sample, sequenced in a study of shared clonotypes between healthy human individuals. Profiled with immunoSEQ multiplex PCR; TCRdb holds only in-frame clones, not every one. Of approximately 2.5 million clones listed, more than 85% are singletons. The sequencing input was naive CD4+ T cells from PBMCs. The subset denotes: CD45RA+ positively selected. Receptors were obtained from a man aged 18 to 29 in good health. Some clones in this sample may be carry-over from other donors' samples.

This chain uses TRBV7-2 with TRBJ1-2, with 10 positions matching TRBD1. From germline, CDR1 is SGHTA and CDR2 FQGNSA. V lost 3 bases and J lost 7; bases outside the gene matches: 11. The CDR3 loop spans 16 amino acids. The CDR3 DNA sequence: TGTGCCAGCAGCTTTGGTATTGGGACAGGGGATGTTGGCTACACCTTC. Its translation: CASSFGIGTGDVGYTF. The whole variable domain, remainder taken from reference TRBV7-2 and TRBJ1-2, is GAGVSQSPSNKVTEKGKDVELRCDPISGHTALYWYRQSLGQGLEFLIYFQGNSAPDKSGLPSDRFSAERTGGSVSTLTIQRTQQEDSAVYLCASSFGIGTGDVGYTFGSGTRLTVV.

Regarding this clone: Other DNA sequences in the sample encode the same CDR3. The rearrangement links TRBV6-1 to TRBJ2-7; 8 positions agree with TRBD2. Germline assignment: CDR1 MNHNS and CDR2 SASEGT. The junction had 0 bases not matched to a gene; V was cut back by 4 bases and J by 1 base. The CDR3 is made up of 13 amino acids. CDR3 in amino acids: CASSVAGSYEQYF. The CDR3 region has the DNA TGTGCCAGCAGTGTAGCGGGGTCCTACGAGCAGTACTTC.

This clone is a singleton in its sample. V usage is TRBV29-1 and J usage is TRBJ2-2; D is undetermined. The CDR3 is made up of 13 amino acids. The germline V gene encodes CDR1 SQVTM and CDR2 ANQGSEA. Deletions cut 1 base from V and 4 bases from J, with 7 bases between. The CDR3 reads CSVEGFGTGELFF. The CDR3 bases are TGCAGCGTTGAAGGGTTCGGCACCGGGGAGCTGTTTTTT.

The chain carries TRBV5-1 and TRBJ1-3; D is ambiguous. There are 15 residues in the CDR3. Trimming pared 0 bases from V and 0 bases from J, leaving 7 bases between. Germline CDR1 SGHRS, CDR2 YFSETQ. The CDR3 loop reads CASSLEWYSGNTIYF. The CDR3 coding sequence is TGCGCCAGCAGCTTGGAGTGGTACTCTGGAAACACCATATATTTT.

Regarding this clone: Different DNA sequences within this sample yield the same CDR3. The chain has TRBV10-3 and TRBJ1-2, with TRBD1 matching 7 bases. The CDR3 is 13 residues long. Germline V CDR1 and CDR2: ENHRY, SYGVKD. Trimming at V came to 6 bases and at J to 2 bases, leaving 3 bases not matched to a gene. CDR3 region: CAIRGTANYGYTF. CDR3 DNA sequence: TGTGCCATCAGGGGGACAGCGAACTATGGCTACACCTTC.

For this clone: Other nucleotide sequences from this sample produce the same CDR3. The rearrangement joins TRBV5-1 to TRBJ2-4; the match to TRBD2 covers 10 bases. This CDR3 has 14 residues. Germline CDR1 reads SGHRS; CDR2 reads YFSETQ. J gave up 11 bases and V 0 bases, and 5 bases lay outside the gene matches. The CDR3 coding sequence is TGCGCCAGCAGCTTGGGACTAGCGGGCGAAGTTCAGTACTTC. Translating it yields CASSLGLAGEVQYF.

The chain employs TRBV6-6 and TRBJ2-2; D is ambiguous. Germline assignment: CDR1 MNHNY and CDR2 SVGAGI (reference sequence). The CDR3 loop spans 15 amino acids. Trimming pared 5 bases from V and 6 bases from J, leaving 16 bases between. In nucleotides, the CDR3 is TGTGCCAGCAGTACCGCTAGGAGCCCGTCCGGGGAGCTGTTTTTT. Protein sequence: CASSTARSPSGELFF.

This sequence joins TRBV5-6 and TRBJ1-1; D might be TRBD1 (6 bases). The CDR3 is made up of 13 amino acids. The V end was cut by 2 bases, the J end by 9 bases, with 14 bases between. CDR1 is SGHDT, CDR2 YYEEEE, per germline. CDR3: CASSFPQGGKAFF. The CDR3 nucleotides read TGTGCCAGCAGCTTTCCCCAAGGGGGGAAAGCTTTCTTT.

The chain combines TRBV29-1 with TRBJ1-1; perhaps TRBD1 as D (6 bases). With 5 bases removed from V and 5 bases from J, the gap between germline ends came to 9 bases. The CDR3 runs to 11 residues. Germline lookup yields CDR1 SQVTM and CDR2 ANQGSEA. CDR3 residues: CSVQGGTEAFF. In DNA form, the CDR3 reads TGCAGCGTTCAAGGGGGGACTGAAGCTTTCTTT.

The rearrangement uses TRBV18 and TRBJ1-2; D is ambiguous. Germline-derived CDR1 and CDR2 are KGHSH and LQKENI. This CDR3 has 15 amino acids. Trimming took off 0 bases at V and 0 bases at J, with 8 bases between the two ends. In DNA form, the CDR3 reads TGTGCCAGCTCACCACCAGGACTTTCTAACTATGGCTACACCTTC. It translates to CASSPPGLSNYGYTF.

The chain combines TRBV11-2 with TRBJ2-7, with 12 positions matching TRBD2. V trimming: 0 bases; J trimming: 2 bases; junction bases outside the gene matches: 5. The CDR3 runs to 17 residues. Germline loops: CDR1 SGHAT, CDR2 FQNNGV. CDR3 sequence (DNA): TGTGCCAGCAGCTTAGATGGCCTAGCGGGGGGGGCCTACGAGCAGTACTTC. Protein product: CASSLDGLAGGAYEQYF.

A word on this clone: One junction end does not reproduce the germline sequence, and a read error may be involved. The V gene is TRBV11-2, the J gene TRBJ2-2; D not certain. Germline assignment: CDR1 SGHAT and CDR2 FQNNGV. This CDR3 has 12 residues. CDR3: CASRLDWGELFF. In nucleotides, the CDR3 is TGTGCCAGCAGATTAGATTGGGGGGAGCTGTTTTTT.